The 20 T cell receptor beta chains below were found in one sample sequenced in a study of cytomegalovirus exposure and HLA in healthy donors. PCR used 60 Vbeta primers and 13 Jbeta primers. Data came from immunoSEQ multiplex PCR; TCRdb stores just in-frame clones and leaves some out. The table has 100,000 to 150,000 clones, around 79% seen once. The sample comprised PBMCs. The receptors stem from a woman aged 40 to 50 in good health and CMV-seronegative.

A single count supports this clone. The V gene is TRBV4-1, the J gene TRBJ2-3; 7 bases match TRBD2. Trimming at V came to 4 bases and at J to 0 bases, leaving 7 bases not matched to a gene. This CDR3 has 16 residues. Germline CDR1 MGHRA, CDR2 YSYEKL. CDR3 in amino acids: CASSRPLAASTDTQYF. As DNA, the CDR3 is TGCGCCAGCAGCCGGCCCCTAGCGGCAAGCACAGATACGCAGTATTTT.

Remarks on this clone: The sample carries other DNA sequences with the same CDR3. The rearrangement joins TRBV6-1 to TRBJ1-1; no definite D call. V gave up 9 bases and J gave up 3 bases, with 17 bases separating them. This CDR3 is built from 14 residues. Per germline, CDR1 MNHNS and CDR2 SASEGT. CDR3 in DNA: TGTGCCAGTGTGGCCAGCCTAGCAGACACTGAAGCTTTCTTT. It yields the protein CASVASLADTEAFF.

The chain carries TRBV18 and TRBJ2-6, with 8 bases matching TRBD1. CDR1 KGHSH and CDR2 LQKENI come from the germline V gene. The junction had 7 bases not matched to a gene; V was cut back by 0 bases and J by 3 bases. The CDR3 is made up of 18 amino acids. The CDR3 loop is CASSPPATGVIGANVLTF. DNA of the CDR3: TGTGCCAGCTCACCACCTGCGACAGGGGTCATTGGGGCCAACGTCCTGACTTTC. Together with reference TRBV18 and TRBJ2-6, the CDR3 gives the full variable domain: NAGVMQNPRHLVRRRGQEARLRCSPMKGHSHVYWYRQLPEEGLKFMVYLQKENIIDESGMPKERFSAEFPKEGPSILRIQQVVRGDSAAYFCASSPPATGVIGANVLTFGAGSRLTVL.

The chain joins TRBV27 to TRBJ1-5, with D possibly matching TRBD1 (5 bases). The CDR3 runs to 14 residues. Germline V gene lookup returns CDR1 MNHEY and CDR2 SMNVEV (reference sequence). V lost 5 bases to trimming and J lost 3 bases, with 11 bases between them. The CDR3 DNA is TGTGCCAGCAGTAGGGGATTTAACAATCAGCCCCAGCATTTT. The encoded protein is CASSRGFNNQPQHF.

This clone showed up just a few times. V gene TRBV6-6 combines with J gene TRBJ1-4; TRBD1 is a possible D gene (6 bases). The CDR3 has 14 amino acids. Germline CDR1 is MNHNY and CDR2 is SVGAGI (reference sequence). V lost 8 bases, J lost 5 bases, and 15 bases lay in between. The CDR3 protein is CASSYTGNNEKLFF. CDR3 in DNA: TGTGCCAGCTCCTACACAGGGAACAATGAAAAACTGTTTTTT.

V is TRBV10-3 and J is TRBJ2-1; 11 nucleotides line up with TRBD2. CDR1 and CDR2 (germline): ENHRY, SYGVKD. With 9 bases clipped from V and 6 bases from J, the junction kept 4 bases outside the gene matches. This CDR3 spans 13 amino acids. The CDR3 coding sequence is TGTGCCATGTCTAGCGGGAGGCGCAATGAGCAGTTCTTC. The encoded protein is CAMSSGRRNEQFF.

J is TRBJ1-1 and V is TRBV15; D perhaps matches TRBD1 (5 bases). V shed 0 bases and J shed 3 bases, with 8 bases lying between them. This CDR3 comprises 14 residues. CDR1 is LNHNV and CDR2 is YYDKDF in the germline V gene (reference sequence). The CDR3 is CATSRDWGDTEAFF. CDR3 DNA sequence: TGTGCCACCAGCAGAGATTGGGGGGACACTGAAGCTTTCTTT.

CDR3 sequence: CASGLGGETQYF. The CDR3 DNA is TGTGCCAGTGGACTCGGGGGAGAGACCCAGTACTTC. The rearrangement uses TRBV19 and TRBJ2-5; a possible D gene is TRBD2 (6 bases). V was pared by 8 bases and J by 4 bases, with 11 bases between. The CDR3 totals 12 residues. Germline V gene data show CDR1 as LNHDA and CDR2 as SQIVND (reference sequence).

V and J are TRBV15 and TRBJ2-1, with 11 bases matching TRBD2. Germline V gene sequence: CDR1 LNHNV, CDR2 YYDKDF (reference sequence). This CDR3 contains 18 residues. The trim removed 0 bases at V and 1 base at J, leaving 5 bases unmatched. DNA for the CDR3: TGTGCCACCAGCAGAGACATCGTAGCGGGAGGGTCCTACAATGAGCAGTTCTTC. Its translation: CATSRDIVAGGSYNEQFF.

This clone was seen a handful of times. The chain carries TRBV20-1 and TRBJ2-4; D not resolved. The CDR3 is 10 residues long. V was cut by 3 bases and J by 7 bases, with 4 bases left in between. Germline assignment: CDR1 DFQATT and CDR2 SNEGSKA (reference sequence). The chain's CDR3 is CSASRNIQYF. The CDR3 DNA sequence: TGCAGTGCTAGCCGGAACATTCAGTACTTC.

The chain combines TRBV6-6 with TRBJ1-1; tentatively, D is TRBD1 (6 bases). CDR3 length: 13 residues. Trimming took 6 bases from V and 2 from J, leaving 10 bases between them. Germline values: CDR1 MNHNY, CDR2 SVGAGI (reference sequence). The CDR3: CASRPGTNTEAFF. The CDR3 DNA is TGTGCCAGCAGACCCGGGACAAACACTGAAGCTTTCTTT.

The rearrangement uses TRBV4-1 and TRBJ2-2, with D perhaps TRBD2 (6 bases). Trimming removed 4 bases from V and 7 bases from J, with 13 bases in between. The length of the CDR3 is 14 residues. Germline assignment: CDR1 MGHRA and CDR2 YSYEKL. The CDR3 DNA reads as TGCGCCAGCAGCCGGGACTCCCTCGGCGGGGAGCTGTTTTTT. Its protein is CASSRDSLGGELFF.

This chain's CDR3 is CASSLVTGSYGYTF. The CDR3 nucleotides are TGTGCCAGCAGCTTGGTTACAGGCTCTTATGGCTACACCTTC. The J gene is TRBJ1-2, the V gene TRBV5-5; TRBD1 might be the D (5 bases). Germline lookup yields CDR1 SGHKS and CDR2 YYEKEE (reference sequence). V lost 0 bases, J lost 5 bases, and 11 bases lay in between. The CDR3 runs to 14 residues.

This clone has just a few counts. V is TRBV2 and J is TRBJ1-4; D uncertain. This CDR3 has 17 amino acids. Germline CDR1 is SNHLY and CDR2 is FYNNEI. The V gene lost 3 bases and the J gene lost 0 bases, with 14 bases spanning the gap. CDR3 in DNA: TGTGCCAGCAGTGACCGGGGAGAGTTTGCAACTAATGAAAAACTGTTTTTT. It is translated as CASSDRGEFATNEKLFF.

The chain joins TRBV30 to TRBJ2-7; no clear D gene. The V end was cut by 3 bases, the J end by 0 bases, with 39 bases between. Per the germline V gene, CDR1 is GTSNPN and CDR2 is SVGIG (reference sequence). The CDR3 covers 23 residues. The CDR3 loop is CAWRVPHVPPLDSENPNSYEQYF. For the CDR3, the DNA is TGTGCCTGGAGAGTACCCCATGTCCCCCCCCTAGACTCGGAGAACCCCAACTCCTACGAGCAGTACTTC.

This clone was picked up one time. The rearrangement links TRBV27 to TRBJ1-1; tentatively, D is TRBD1 (6 bases). V was shortened by 5 bases and J by 1 base, with 14 bases between the two germline ends. The CDR3 loop spans 15 amino acids. CDR1 is MNHEY, CDR2 SMNVEV, per germline (reference sequence). CDR3 DNA sequence: TGTGCCAGCAGTCCCCGTGGGGGCCGGAACACTGAAGCTTTCTTT. It codes for CASSPRGGRNTEAFF.

This clone showed up just a few times. The V and J genes are TRBV7-9 and TRBJ2-1; 10 bases line up with TRBD2. J was trimmed by 0 bases and V by 5 bases; bases with no gene match: 7. The CDR3 has 17 residues. CDR1 and CDR2 (germline): SEHNR, FQNEAQ (reference sequence). This chain's CDR3 is CASSRPASGSSYNEQFF. CDR3 nucleotide sequence: TGTGCCAGCAGCCGACCGGCTAGCGGGAGCTCCTACAATGAGCAGTTCTTC.

This chain connects TRBV2 to TRBJ1-5; unclear D gene. Germline CDR1 is SNHLY and CDR2 is FYNNEI. CDR3 length equals 13 residues. V was pared by 8 bases and J by 1 base, with 9 bases between. The CDR3 bases are TGTGCCAGCGGGCGGGAAAGCAATCAGCCCCAGCATTTT. Translated, it gives CASGRESNQPQHF.

This chain uses TRBV7-2 with TRBJ1-1; D is uncertain. V was shortened by 2 bases and J by 0 bases, with 10 bases between the two germline ends. This CDR3 has 15 amino acids. Germline V gene data show CDR1 as SGHTA and CDR2 as FQGNSA. CDR3 amino acids: CASSLSWALNTEAFF. The CDR3, as DNA: TGTGCCAGCAGCTTATCGTGGGCGTTGAACACTGAAGCTTTCTTT.

This clone has only one observation. One end of the junction does not line up with germline, which may come from a read error. The rearrangement uses TRBV7-9 and TRBJ2-2, with a possible D match to TRBD1 (5 bases). Germline V lookup: CDR1 SEHNR, CDR2 FQNEAQ (reference sequence). The CDR3 runs 14 residues. CDR3 sequence reads: CSSSLVGAAGELFF. As DNA, the CDR3 is TGTTCCAGCAGCTTGGTAGGGGCGGCCGGGGAGCTGTTTTTT.